This T cell receptor beta chain derives from a study of T cell responses to AZD1222 COVID-19 vaccine. In the study overall: Second-dose schedules of about 4 or about 12 weeks were combined.

Sequenced by immunoSEQ multiplex PCR; TCRdb stores in-frame clones only, minus some. The sample holds around 99,000 clones, roughly nine tenths seen once. General study results and limits: It was only a handful of AZD1222 recipients who were seropositive at baseline. Donors were largely white British and mainly female; clonal diversity was possibly underestimated. Nearly half of the spike-specific TCRs reportedly recognize variant regions that carry no mutations.

Concerning this clone: Its antigen is unknown.

The ends lost 2 bases at V and 0 bases at J; junction bases unmatched: 3. This CDR3 has 16 residues. The germline V gene has CDR1 LNHDA and CDR2 SQIVND (reference sequence). The specimen was peripheral blood, collected on day 0 of AZD1222 vaccination. V and J are TRBV19 and TRBJ2-1; 8 nucleotides line up with TRBD2. This TCR was recovered from an adult in good health. In nucleotides, the CDR3 is TGTGCCAGTAGTATATGGAGCGGGGGCTCCTACAATGAGCAGTTCTTC. Its protein product is CASSIWSGGSYNEQFF.